The sequence of this TCR beta chain was determined in a study of blood T cell repertoires in COVID-19. Assay used: immunoSEQ multiplex PCR; TCRdb lists only in-frame clones, some missing. The table has approximately 150,000 clones, 75% to 85% seen once. With V trimmed by 5 bases and J by 6 bases, 6 bases remained unmatched. Germline CDR1 is SGHTA and CDR2 is FQGNSA. The CDR3 contains 16 residues. This sequence originates from a woman aged 45-65 years in a cohort sampled during active or convalescent COVID-19. Sample: peripheral blood. The gene calls are TRBV7-2 and TRBJ2-1; 14 bases align to TRBD2. The CDR3: CASSQTSGGAFNEQFF. The CDR3 nucleotides read TGTGCCAGCAGCCAGACTAGCGGGGGGGCCTTCAATGAGCAGTTCTTC.